The next 26 T cell receptor beta chains were all read from a single sample in a study of regulatory T cells in long-lasting Graves disease. Time point described: newly diagnosed GD, antithyroid drugs for less than 3 months. Extracted RNA from PBMCs served as the source of the TCR library. The authors built TCR beta libraries using iRepertoire HTBI primers and Arm-PCR of CDR3 regions. TCRdb reanalysed the multiplex PCR reads using MiXCR and keeps one entry per CDR3 protein. This repertoire shows 350,000 to 500,000 distinct CDR3 sequences, around 15% found once; its top ten account for about 15%. The same data also went into a second study, on T cells in Graves' hyperthyroidism and ophthalmopathy.

Sequencing used peripheral blood mononuclear cells (PBMCs), obtained at new diagnosis, from a patient treated with antithyroid drugs. These receptors all come from a woman in her 50s with Graves disease.

This clonotype occurred many times. This chain connects TRBV5-5 to TRBJ2-3; 7 nucleotides align to TRBD2. This CDR3 spans 15 amino acids. The J segment lost 2 bases and the V segment lost 5 bases, leaving 8 bases of the junction unmatched. Per the germline V gene, CDR1 is SGHKS and CDR2 is YYEKEE (reference sequence). CDR3 region: CASRLTSEYTDTQYF. The CDR3 DNA is TGTGCCAGCAGATTAACTAGCGAATACACAGATACGCAGTATTTT.

This clonotype was detected only a few times. The rearrangement uses TRBV9 and TRBJ1-5, with D possibly matching TRBD1 (5 bases). The CDR3 sequence is 16 residues long. The V and J ends lost 0 bases and 3 bases respectively, with 13 bases between them. The V gene's germline CDR1 is SGDLS and CDR2 YYNGEE. CDR3 region: CASSVDGDSFNQPQHF. CDR3 DNA sequence: TGTGCCAGCAGCGTAGACGGAGACAGTTTCAATCAGCCCCAGCATTTT.

The chain joins TRBV4-1 to TRBJ2-7; 8 bases fit TRBD1. V lost 0 bases and J lost 2; bases outside the gene matches: 6. CDR1 MGHRA and CDR2 YSYEKL come from the germline V gene. This CDR3 has 16 residues. CDR3 sequence reads: CASSQDHGTGTYEQYF. The CDR3 DNA reads as TGCGCCAGCAGCCAAGATCACGGGACAGGTACCTACGAGCAGTACTTC.

The rearrangement uses TRBV7-3 and TRBJ2-5; D might be TRBD2 (6 bases). The CDR3 contains 13 residues. Germline V gives CDR1 SGHTA, CDR2 FQGTGA. V lost 5 bases, J lost 5 bases, and 12 bases lay in between. CDR3 sequence: CASSQSTRETQYF. Written as DNA, the CDR3 is TGTGCCAGCAGCCAATCGACTAGGGAGACCCAGTACTTC.

This clonotype has ten or more counts. This chain connects TRBV28 to TRBJ1-1; D unresolved. The CDR3 loop spans 13 amino acids. CDR1 is MDHEN and CDR2 is SYDVKM in the germline V gene. Trimming removed 8 bases from V and 0 bases from J, with 10 bases in between. In DNA form, the CDR3 reads TGTGCCAGCTTCGTGAAGATGAACACTGAAGCTTTCTTT. Translation gives CASFVKMNTEAFF. Full variable domain (remainder filled in from reference TRBV28 and TRBJ1-1): DVKVTQSSRYLVKRTGEKVFLECVQDMDHENMFWYRQDPGLGLRLIYFSYDVKMKEKGDIPEGYSVSREKKERFSLILESASTNQTSMYLCASFVKMNTEAFFGQGTRLTVV.

The CDR3 DNA follows: TGCGCCAGCAGTGAACTAGCGGGAGAATCCTACGAGCAGTACTTC. Translation gives CASSELAGESYEQYF. The rearrangement links TRBV10-2 to TRBJ2-7, with 11 nucleotides matching TRBD2. Germline V CDR1 and CDR2: WSHSY, SAAADI. With V trimmed by 3 bases and J by 1 base, 2 bases remained unmatched. This CDR3 spans 15 amino acids.

This clonotype showed up many times. This chain uses TRBV11-2 with TRBJ2-7, with 7 bases that match TRBD1. The ends lost 4 bases at V and 2 bases at J; junction bases unmatched: 11. Germline V CDR1 and CDR2: SGHAT, FQNNGV. CDR3 length: 16 residues. This chain's CDR3 is CASSSYDRDGTYEQYF. The CDR3 nucleotides read TGTGCCAGCAGCTCATACGACAGGGACGGGACCTACGAGCAGTACTTC.

The chain recombines TRBV10-3 with TRBJ2-3; 12 bases agree with TRBD2. CDR1 ENHRY and CDR2 SYGVKD come from the germline V gene. This CDR3 contains 15 residues. The V and J ends lost 6 bases and 5 bases, in that order; junction bases with no gene match: 6. This CDR3 reads CAIRRLAGAKDTQYF. The CDR3 DNA reads as TGTGCCATCAGGAGACTAGCGGGAGCGAAAGATACGCAGTATTTT.

The genes are TRBV18 and TRBJ1-5, with 8 nucleotides matching TRBD1. The CDR3 loop spans 19 amino acids. V trimming: 3 bases; J trimming: 0 bases; junction bases outside the gene matches: 13. The germline V gene has CDR1 KGHSH and CDR2 LQKENI. The CDR3 loop is CASSPQYGQGDYSNQPQHF. The CDR3 bases are TGTGCCAGCTCACCGCAGTACGGACAGGGAGATTATAGCAATCAGCCCCAGCATTTT.

To note about this clonotype: Just one base apart from a much larger clone, this may be a read error. The rearrangement joins TRBV7-2 to TRBJ2-5; 11 bases map to TRBD2. The junction had 0 bases not matched to a gene; V was cut back by 11 bases and J by 4 bases. The CDR3 sequence is 11 residues long. In germline, CDR1 is SGHTA, CDR2 FQGNSA. For the CDR3, the DNA is TGTGCCGGACTAGCGGGAGAGACCCAGTACTTC. Protein sequence: CAGLAGETQYF.

This clonotype has ten or more counts. V gene TRBV3-1 combines with J gene TRBJ2-7; the match to TRBD1 covers 7 bases. V trimming: 2 bases; J trimming: 3 bases; junction bases outside the gene matches: 1. This CDR3 comprises 13 residues. Germline CDR1 reads LGHDT; CDR2 reads YNNKEL (reference sequence). The CDR3 DNA sequence: TGTGCCAGCAGCCAAAACAGGGGCTACGAGCAGTACTTC. Translated, it gives CASSQNRGYEQYF.

There are a few counts of this clonotype. The V call is TRBV10-3, the J call TRBJ1-5, with TRBD1 as a possible D gene (5 bases). V was shortened by 8 bases and J by 0 bases, with 29 bases between the two germline ends. The germline CDR1 and CDR2 sequences are ENHRY and SYGVKD. CDR3 size: 20 residues. DNA of the CDR3: TGTGCCATCGGCCCTACGGGGGGGGGTCCCCGTCAGTATAGCAATCAGCCCCAGCATTTT. Amino acid sequence: CAIGPTGGGPRQYSNQPQHF.

Notes on this clonotype: A clone one base away is much larger, so this may be a read error. This sequence joins TRBV28 and TRBJ1-1; D is ambiguous. V lost 10 bases and J lost 13, with 19 bases in between. The V gene's germline CDR1 is MDHEN and CDR2 SYDVKM. The length of the CDR3 is 11 residues. CDR3: CAIPRRAGVFF. In nucleotides, the CDR3 is TGTGCCATCCCCCGGAGGGCAGGAGTTTTCTTT.

At least ten counts were recorded for this clonotype. The chain is built from TRBV30 and TRBJ2-5, with no clear D. The CDR3 has 14 residues. Germline V gene sequence: CDR1 GTSNPN, CDR2 SVGIG (reference sequence). V lost 0 bases and J lost 2, with 10 bases in between. CDR3 coding DNA: TGTGCCTGGAGTGTACCCCGAGAACAAGAGACCCAGTACTTC. It codes for CAWSVPREQETQYF. The full variable domain, rest sourced from reference TRBV30 and TRBJ2-5, is SQTIHQWPATLVQPVGSPLSLECTVEGTSNPNLYWYRQAAGRGLQLLFYSVGIGQISSEVPQNLSASRPQDRQFILSSKKLLLSDSGFYLCAWSVPREQETQYFGPGTRLLVL.

This clonotype was counted many times. The chain joins TRBV4-1 to TRBJ2-3, with 16 bases identical to TRBD2. With 2 bases clipped from V and 5 bases from J, the junction kept 7 bases outside the gene matches. This CDR3 is built from 18 residues. Germline V gene lookup returns CDR1 MGHRA and CDR2 YSYEKL. The CDR3 sequence: CASSQPGLAGGPGDTQYF. The DNA for the CDR3 is TGCGCCAGCAGCCAACCGGGACTAGCGGGAGGGCCCGGAGATACGCAGTATTTT.

The table lists this clonotype with a few counts. The chain uses TRBV5-1 and TRBJ1-1; TRBD1 is a possible D gene (6 bases). CDR3 length: 15 residues. Per germline, CDR1 SGHRS and CDR2 YFSETQ. Between the trimmed V and J ends, which lost 3 bases and 1 base, there was a span of 13 bases. DNA for the CDR3: TGCGCCAGCAGCTCCTGGGAGGGGGGGAACACTGAAGCTTTCTTT. It translates to CASSSWEGGNTEAFF.

V gene TRBV12-3 or TRBV12-4 combines with J gene TRBJ2-5, with D possibly called TRBD1 or TRBD2 (5 bases each). This CDR3 is 14 amino acids long. V dropped 5 bases and J dropped 9 bases, with 19 bases sitting between them. This CDR3 reads CASSTPTDRGPQYF. The CDR3 DNA follows: TGTGCCAGCAGTACTCCGACGGACCGGGGCCCCCAGTACTTC.

The chain has TRBV27 and TRBJ2-2; perhaps TRBD2 as D (6 bases). The CDR3 extends over 16 amino acids. Trimming removed 8 bases at V and 6 bases at J, with 22 bases between. The germline CDR1 and CDR2 sequences are MNHEY and SMNVEV (reference sequence). The DNA for the CDR3 is TGTGCCAGCGGGGGGTGGGACTGGGTCACATCCGGGGAGCTGTTTTTT. As protein: CASGGWDWVTSGELFF.

This clonotype was counted only a few times. Likely a read error: the CDR3 ends without its conserved phenylalanine or tryptophan. The rearrangement uses TRBV18 and TRBJ1-4; D gene ambiguous. The CDR3 sequence is 13 residues long. CDR1 and CDR2 (germline): KGHSH, LQKENI. Between the trimmed V and J ends, which lost 5 bases and 7 bases, there was a span of 11 bases. CDR3 DNA: TGTGCCAGCTCAAACTGGAGGTCTGAAAAACTGTTTGTT. Protein product: CASSNWRSEKLFV.

This clonotype has a count of ten or more. The chain recombines TRBV27 with TRBJ2-1, with 8 bases matching TRBD2. This CDR3 region has 14 residues. V was clipped by 6 bases and J by 5 bases; unmatched bases: 6. Germline V CDR1 and CDR2: MNHEY, SMNVEV (reference sequence). The chain's CDR3 is CASSRGGLNNEQFF. CDR3 sequence (DNA): TGTGCCAGCAGCCGGGGGGGACTGAACAATGAGCAGTTCTTC.

This clonotype was seen more than once but under ten times. V is TRBV20-1 and J is TRBJ1-1; a possible D gene is TRBD1 (5 bases). There are 14 residues in the CDR3. Germline loops: CDR1 DFQATT, CDR2 SNEGSKA (reference sequence). The germline V and J ends were trimmed by 5 bases and 2 bases, with 15 bases remaining between them. Here the CDR3 DNA reads TGCAGTGCTCATATAGCGGGGGTAAACACTGAAGCTTTCTTT. Protein sequence: CSAHIAGVNTEAFF.

The gene calls are TRBV28 and TRBJ1-2, with D possibly TRBD1 on 5 matching bases. CDR1 is MDHEN, CDR2 SYDVKM, per germline. With 6 bases removed from V and 0 bases from J, the gap between germline ends came to 20 bases. The CDR3 loop spans 17 amino acids. The CDR3 DNA sequence: TGTGCCAGCAGCTATGGTCGCTCGACAGACTCTAACTATGGCTACACCTTC. Translation gives CASSYGRSTDSNYGYTF.

This clonotype has just a few counts. In DNA, the CDR3 is TGCGCCAGCAGCGCCGGGACACTCTCCAGCACAGATACGCAGTATTTT. Its translation: CASSAGTLSSTDTQYF. V gene TRBV5-1 combines with J gene TRBJ2-3; possible D gene TRBD1, 6 bases. This CDR3 region has 16 residues. Germline CDR1 SGHRS, CDR2 YFSETQ. V was pared by 4 bases and J by 0 bases, with 15 bases between.

This clonotype was seen ten or more times. This chain joins TRBV6-5 and TRBJ2-2, with 11 bases matching TRBD2. CDR1 and CDR2 from the germline V gene are MNHEY and SVGAGI. CDR3 length equals 19 residues. Trimming cost V 2 bases and J 0 bases; bases outside gene matches: 8. The CDR3: CASSYNPSGGRTNTGELFF. CDR3 sequence (DNA): TGTGCCAGCAGTTACAATCCTAGCGGGGGGAGAACGAACACCGGGGAGCTGTTTTTT.

The CDR3 DNA is TGTGCCAGCACAATCATCGACCAAGAGACCCAGTACTTC. Translating it yields CASTIIDQETQYF. This chain joins TRBV5-4 and TRBJ2-5; D is undetermined. Germline CDR1 SGHNT, CDR2 YYREEE (reference sequence). Between the trimmed V and J ends, which lost 6 bases and 0 bases, there was a span of 9 bases. The CDR3 loop spans 13 amino acids.

This clonotype has just a few counts. The J gene is TRBJ1-3, the V gene TRBV9, with TRBD1 identical over 7 bases. The junction had 3 bases not matched to a gene; V was cut back by 0 bases and J by 0 bases. Per the germline V gene, CDR1 is SGDLS and CDR2 is YYNGEE. This CDR3 region has 16 residues. The chain's CDR3 is CASSVGQGRSGNTIYF. Here the CDR3 DNA reads TGTGCCAGCAGCGTAGGACAGGGCCGCTCTGGAAACACCATATATTTT.